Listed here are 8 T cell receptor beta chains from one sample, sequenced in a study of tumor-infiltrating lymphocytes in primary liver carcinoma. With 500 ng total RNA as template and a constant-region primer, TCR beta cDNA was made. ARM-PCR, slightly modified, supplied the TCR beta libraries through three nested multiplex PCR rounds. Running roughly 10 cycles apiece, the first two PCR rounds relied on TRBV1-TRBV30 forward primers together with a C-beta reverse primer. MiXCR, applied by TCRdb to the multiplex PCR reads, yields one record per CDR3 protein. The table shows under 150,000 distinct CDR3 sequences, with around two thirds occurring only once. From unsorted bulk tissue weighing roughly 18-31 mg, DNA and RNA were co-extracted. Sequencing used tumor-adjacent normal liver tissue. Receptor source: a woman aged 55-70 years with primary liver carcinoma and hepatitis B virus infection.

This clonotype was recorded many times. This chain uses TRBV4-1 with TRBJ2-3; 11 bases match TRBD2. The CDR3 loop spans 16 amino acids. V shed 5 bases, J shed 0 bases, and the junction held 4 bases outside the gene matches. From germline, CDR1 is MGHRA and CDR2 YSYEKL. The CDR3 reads CASSYRLAGSTDTQYF. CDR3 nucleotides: TGCGCCAGCAGCTATCGACTAGCGGGGAGCACAGATACGCAGTATTTT.

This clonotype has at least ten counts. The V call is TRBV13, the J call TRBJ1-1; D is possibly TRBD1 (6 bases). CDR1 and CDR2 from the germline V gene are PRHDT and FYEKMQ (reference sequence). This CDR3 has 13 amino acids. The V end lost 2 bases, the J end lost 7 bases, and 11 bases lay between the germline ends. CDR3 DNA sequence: TGTGCCAGCAGCTTACGGGGGGCTGGTGAAGCTTTCTTT. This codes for CASSLRGAGEAFF.

CDR3 bases: TGTGCCAGCAACCCCGGGACTAACGGGATAAACAATGAGCAGTTCTTC. Its protein is CASNPGTNGINNEQFF. The chain employs TRBV7-9 and TRBJ2-1; TRBD2 matches 7 bases. Germline loops: CDR1 SEHNR, CDR2 FQNEAQ (reference sequence). Trimming removed 7 bases from V and 5 bases from J; junction bases left unmatched: 14. The CDR3 is 16 amino acids. Full variable domain (remainder filled in from reference TRBV7-9 and TRBJ2-1): DTGVSQNPRHKITKRGQNVTFRCDPISEHNRLYWYRQTLGQGPEFLTYFQNEAQLEKSRLLSDRFSAERPKGSFSTLEIQRTEQGDSAMYLCASNPGTNGINNEQFFGPGTRLTVL.

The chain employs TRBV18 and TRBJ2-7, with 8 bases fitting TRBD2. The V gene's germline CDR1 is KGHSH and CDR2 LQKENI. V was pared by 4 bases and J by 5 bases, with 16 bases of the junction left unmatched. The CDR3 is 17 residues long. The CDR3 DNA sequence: TGTGCCAGCTCACACAGACTAGCGACCTTAATTACCGACGAGCAGTACTTC. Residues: CASSHRLATLITDEQYF.

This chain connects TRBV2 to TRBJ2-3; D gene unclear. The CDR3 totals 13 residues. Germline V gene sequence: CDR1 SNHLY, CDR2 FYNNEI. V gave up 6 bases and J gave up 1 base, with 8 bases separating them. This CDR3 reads CASRSDRTDTQYF. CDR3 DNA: TGTGCCAGCAGATCCGACCGCACAGATACGCAGTATTTT.

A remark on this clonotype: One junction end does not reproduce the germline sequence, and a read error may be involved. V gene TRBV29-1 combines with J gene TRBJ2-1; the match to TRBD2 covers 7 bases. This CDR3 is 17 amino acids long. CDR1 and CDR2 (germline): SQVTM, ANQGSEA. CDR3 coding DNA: TGCAGCGTTGAAGGGGTCGACGGGGAGGGCTCCTACAATGAGCACTACTTC. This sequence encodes CSVEGVDGEGSYNEHYF.

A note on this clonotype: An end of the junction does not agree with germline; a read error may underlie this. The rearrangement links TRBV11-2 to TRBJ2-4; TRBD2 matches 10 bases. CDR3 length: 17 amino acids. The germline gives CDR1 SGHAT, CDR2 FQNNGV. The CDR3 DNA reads TGTGCCAGCAACCCATGCAGGCTACTAAGCGGGAGGGACATTCAGTACTTT. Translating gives CASNPCRLLSGRDIQYF.

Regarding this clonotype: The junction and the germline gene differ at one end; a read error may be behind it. In DNA form, the CDR3 reads TGTGCCAGTAGTTTGGTTGGGACCACACGGGAAACCCAGTACTTC. Translating it yields CASSLVGTTRETQYF. The genes are TRBV12-3 or TRBV12-4 and TRBJ2-5; D is tentatively TRBD1 or TRBD2 (5 bases each). This CDR3 is 15 amino acids long.